Included here is one TCR beta chain sequence, with context. It has no known antigen specificity. No qualities accompany the bases; no much larger clone lies one base away. These data come from a study of shared clonotypes between healthy human individuals (dated by TCRdb to the early 2020s). Regarding the complete study: The cohort comprised a couple of women and a few men aged 18 to 49 years. To increase sequencing depth and limit assay-specific biases, different laboratories used diverse techniques to prepare libraries and sequence TCR repertoires. For each donor, three plates each were used for CD4 naive and CD4 memory, two plates were used for CD8 naive, and one plate was used for CD8 memory. Blood TCR repertoires of roughly 5 healthy adults were deeply sequenced to estimate repertoire size and the extent of clonotype sharing between individuals. Leukapheresis yielded between about 0.9 and 9 billion PBMCs per donor. What the research found in general, with its limitations: Naive subsets generally had larger estimated clonotype richness than memory subsets did. Compared with non-shared clonotypes, the clonotypes found in all four sorted-subset donors had higher generation probabilities. Pairwise subsampling indicated that sequencing depth was expected to affect the degree of clonotype sharing among donors. Rarefaction of sorted-subset datasets indicated incomplete sequencing despite the large sequencing depth. Only blood was sampled, and tissue TCR repertoires likely differ from those in blood. Because the study included only a small number of donors, the genetic and exposure-history diversity represented was limited. Across four donors, around 5% of naive CD4, roughly 3.8% of naive CD8, around 2.1% of memory CD4, and approximately 0.4% of memory CD8 clonotypes were shared.

V was cut back by 6 bases and J by 14 bases, leaving a gap of 14 bases between them. The CDR3 starts with the cysteine, ends with the phenylalanine, and has 11 residues. Just CDR3 DNA is preserved here, 33 bases in frame from base 1. As encoded in the germline V gene (reference sequence), CDR1 is MNHNY while CDR2 is SVGAGI. Healthy HIV-negative adults with no recently reported acute infections or vaccinations were included as donors. Every donor was a Caucasian adult living in Nashville, Tennessee, USA. CD4+ T cells were enriched by magnetic negative selection; naive cells were then positively selected on CD45RA, and the negative fraction formed the memory subset. Blood was collected by leukapheresis, and PBMCs were isolated by Ficoll-Histopaque density gradient centrifugation and then cryopreserved in liquid nitrogen vapor phase. Purity and quantity of every magnetically sorted T cell population were checked by analytical flow cytometry. Each sorted fraction had its genomic DNA isolated and then quantified by UV absorbance on a Nanodrop 2000c.

TCR CDR3 regions were amplified from genomic DNA by multiplex PCR using the deep immunoSEQ assay. For each cell subset, the extracted genomic DNA was distributed evenly across all wells of several immunoSEQ 96-well plates, and each plate served as one replicate. For sorted subsets, around 0.2 ug genomic DNA, equal to some 28,000 T cell genomes, was loaded into each replicate PCR. The purified libraries were quantified using a Qubit 3.0 fluorometer, sized with a Bioanalyzer 2100, and then quantified again using the KAPA Library Quantification kit. A separate single-read 150-cycle Illumina NextSeq 550 flow cell was used to sequence each immunoSEQ 96-well plate. Concerning the study's data processing: Because the immunoSEQ output included only junctional sequences and no quality scores, the filtering could not be the same as the filtering used for full-length reads. Sequences were annotated with PyIR, a Python wrapper for IgBLAST v1.9, and V/J genes and CDR3 were assigned using IMGT germline references. Reads were filtered out if the reads had weak V/J assignments (E-value above 1e-6), no CDR3, stop codons, out-of-frame junctions, or ambiguous translated residues. V3J clonotypes were defined by identical inferred V gene, J gene, and CDR3 amino acid sequence. To compute the percentage overlap between repertoires, the number of shared unique clonotypes was divided by the size of the smaller repertoire. RTK rarefaction, the Chao1 estimator, and Recon v2.1 estimates of unobserved clonotypes were used to assess repertoire richness. Generation probabilities were computed with OLGA for all TCRbeta clonotypes obtained by the gDNA method from several donors. The source is immuneACCESS, and TCRdb retained only in-frame sequences with V and J called. Part of the clones is not carried over; for the studies checked, unresolved V genes explain less than half of this, and the remainder is unexplained. D and trimming were read from the DNA, whereas the V and J calls and clone size are those reported in that table. This sample lists a few million clones; about 92% were detected once. About 0.41% of the sample lies in the top ten.

Sequencing was done on a sample of naive CD4+ T cells from PBMCs. The cell subset or site label, as the study defines it: CD45RA+ positively selected. The TCR was taken from a man aged 18 to 29 in good health. Some clones in this sample may be carry-over from other donors' samples. Recombination connected TRBV6-6 to TRBJ2-4; the D gene is perhaps TRBD2, on 5 matching bases. DNA sequence: TGTGCCAGCAGCCCCCGGGATTTTAAGTACTTC. This gives the protein CASSPRDFKYF.